Listed below are T cell receptor beta chains from one sample, sequenced in a study of molecular identifiers for immune sequencing clone quantification. TCRdb recomputed calls from the PCR reads with MiXCR, one row per CDR3 protein. The sample lists 550,000 to 750,000 distinct CDR3 sequences, about 20% occurring once. The source material was naive CD8+ T cells from blood, with Jurkat cell RNA spiked in. The source is a human donor in good health. Some libraries in this study had Jurkat cell RNA spiked in. CDR3s include the opening cysteine and the closing phenylalanine or tryptophan. Fields, in order: J gene, D gene, clone size, V gene, CDR3 DNA, CDR3 protein. The D gene is left open where the match is weak. Where a row states a size, it is once, few, many or the class of an expanded clone; other rows omit it.

TRBJ1-1	TRBD1	-	TRBV13	TGTGCCAGCAGCTCAAGGGACAGGAACACTGAAGCTTTCTTT	CASSSRDRNTEAFF
TRBJ2-3	-	many	TRBV18	TGTGCCAGCTCACCACTCCCCGGGCTACTAACGAGCACAGATACGCAGTATTTT	CASSPLPGLLTSTDTQYF
TRBJ2-7	-	-	TRBV7-9	TGTGCCAGCGGCATAACTGACGGGCAGTACTTC	CASGITDGQYF
TRBJ1-4	-	many	TRBV30	TGTGCCTGGACCGGAGGAACAGGAATCAATGAAAAACTGTTTTTT	CAWTGGTGINEKLFF
TRBJ2-1	-	many	TRBV18	TGTGCCAGCTCACCACTGGGCAGCTCCTACAATGAGCAGTTCTTC	CASSPLGSSYNEQFF
TRBJ2-5	-	many	TRBV7-9	TGTGCCAGCAGACCCCCCAGAGAAGAGACCCAGTACTTC	CASRPPREETQYF
TRBJ2-7	-	-	TRBV29-1	TGCAGCGTTGAAACCCTCCAAGTACGGGTCAGCGAAAACTACGAGCAGTGCTTC	CSVETLQVRVSENYEQCF
TRBJ2-3	TRBD2	many	TRBV7-2	TGTGCCAGCAGCACCCTAGCGGTCCTCACAGATACGCAGTATTTT	CASSTLAVLTDTQYF
TRBJ2-5	-	many	TRBV4-3	TGCGCCAGCAGCCAAGGCTCGGTAGAGACCCAGTACTTC	CASSQGSVETQYF
TRBJ1-4	-	many	TRBV7-8	TGTGCCAGCAGCTTATGGGACGGTGGAAGTGAAAAACTGTTTTTT	CASSLWDGGSEKLFF
TRBJ1-2	TRBD1	few	TRBV11-2	TGTGCCAGCAGCACCAGGGACAGGGAAGAGGACTATGGCTACACCTTC	CASSTRDREEDYGYTF
TRBJ1-5	TRBD1	many	TRBV5-6	TGTGCCAGCAGTTCCACAGGGGTTCAGCCCCAGCATTTT	CASSSTGVQPQHF
TRBJ2-2	-	many	TRBV7-6	TGTGCCAGCCGGGCCCCGAACACCGGGGAGCTGTTTTTT	CASRAPNTGELFF
TRBJ2-7	-	many	TRBV11-2	TGTGCCAGCAGCCCAATGAGGGGGTCTCTCCCCTACGAGCAGTACTTC	CASSPMRGSLPYEQYF
TRBJ2-2	-	few	TRBV3-1	TGTGCCAGCAGCCAAGGGTGGGGCGCGCACACCGGGGAGCTGTTTTTT	CASSQGWGAHTGELFF
TRBJ2-3	-	-	TRBV12-3/TRBV12-4	TGTGCCAGCAGCCTCGGTAGGATCACAGATACGCAGTATTTT	CASSLGRITDTQYF
TRBJ1-1	TRBD1	-	TRBV12-3/TRBV12-4	TGTGCCAGCAGTTCGACAGGGGGATACACTGAAGCTTTCTTT	CASSSTGGYTEAFF
TRBJ1-4	-	many	TRBV15	TGTGCCACCAGAACGGACAGAACTGAAAAACTGTTTTTT	CATRTDRTEKLFF
TRBJ2-7	TRBD1	many	TRBV5-1	TGCGCCAGCAGCTCCTGGGACAGACCCTACGAGCAGTACTTC	CASSSWDRPYEQYF
TRBJ2-7	-	many	TRBV4-3	TGCGCCAGCAGCCAAGATCAGGGAACCTACGAGCAGTACTTC	CASSQDQGTYEQYF
TRBJ1-1	-	few	TRBV6-2/TRBV6-3	TGTGCCAGCAAGAAGGCCATGGCCGAGGACACTGAAGCTTTCTTT	CASKKAMAEDTEAFF
TRBJ2-5	-	-	TRBV3-2	TGTGCCAGCAGCCAACACAAGGACAGGGGTCAAGAGACCCAGTACTTC	CASSQHKDRGQETQYF
TRBJ2-1	TRBD2	-	TRBV4-3	TGCGCCAGCAGCCCTTACGCGCGCGGGAGCTCCTACAATGAGCAGTTCTTC	CASSPYARGSSYNEQFF
TRBJ2-7	TRBD1	many	TRBV28	TGTGCCAGCAGTTTTAGGGGGCCGAAATCCTACGAGCAGTACTTC	CASSFRGPKSYEQYF
TRBJ2-3	-	many	TRBV6-5	TGTGCCAGCACCAGAATAGCGGGCACAGATACGCAGTATTTT	CASTRIAGTDTQYF
TRBJ1-1	-	many	TRBV7-9	TGTGCCAGCAGCACCATCACAGGGATGGCTGAAGCTTTCTTT	CASSTITGMAEAFF
TRBJ2-7	-	few	TRBV9	TGTGCCAGCAGCGTAGATGGGGGTTTCGAGCAGTACTTC	CASSVDGGFEQYF
TRBJ2-2	TRBD1	-	TRBV19	TGTGCCACTCAACAGGGGGACACCGGGGAGCTGTTTTTT	CATQQGDTGELFF
TRBJ2-5	-	many	TRBV30	TGTGCCTGGAGTGTAACCCATCAAGAGACCCAGTACTTC	CAWSVTHQETQYF
TRBJ2-3	-	many	TRBV28	TGTGCCAGCAGTGAAACCGGTCTAGCGTATAGCACAGATACGCAGTATTTT	CASSETGLAYSTDTQYF
TRBJ2-3	-	many	TRBV27	TGTGCCAGCAGTTGGTCTAGCACAGATACGCAGTATTTT	CASSWSSTDTQYF
TRBJ2-5	-	-	TRBV19	TGTGCCAGTAGTCCGATACATTGGTACCAAGAGACCCAGTACTTC	CASSPIHWYQETQYF
TRBJ2-7	-	few	TRBV27	TGTGCCAGCAGTACCGCGGGACAACCCTACGAGCAGTACTTC	CASSTAGQPYEQYF
TRBJ2-3	-	-	TRBV7-2	TGCGCCAGCAGCTTAGATTACGGCCCCCCAGATACGCGGTATTTT	CASSLDYGPPDTRYF
TRBJ1-1	-	few	TRBV2	TGTGCCAGCAGCGATTATAACACTGAAGCTTTCTTT	CASSDYNTEAFF
TRBJ1-2	TRBD1	-	TRBV6-5	TGTGCCAGCAGCGTCATCCGCCTCAGACAGGGCCTAGACTATGGCTACACCTTC	CASSVIRLRQGLDYGYTF
TRBJ2-7	-	few	TRBV20-1	TGCAGTGCTAGCAGCGGATACGAGCAGTACTTC	CSASSGYEQYF
TRBJ2-1	TRBD2	few	TRBV19	TGTGCCAGTAGTCCTAGCGGGAGAGGGTACAATGAGCAGTTCTTC	CASSPSGRGYNEQFF
TRBJ1-2	TRBD1	few	TRBV4-1	TGCGCCAGCAGCCAGACGCCCAGGGGGCAGAACTATGGCTACACCTTC	CASSQTPRGQNYGYTF
TRBJ2-1	-	-	TRBV6-5	TGTGCCAGCAGTTACCGGACTCCCCAGCCCTACGATGAGAAGTTCTTC	CASSYRTPQPYDEKFF
TRBJ2-7	-	many	TRBV4-3	TGCGCCAGCAGCCCCTTCCGAGGGGGCGAGCAGTACTTC	CASSPFRGGEQYF